The next 32 T cell receptor beta chains were all read from a single sample in a study of cytomegalovirus exposure and HLA in healthy donors. Using immunoSEQ multiplex PCR, the repertoire was profiled, and TCRdb retains in-frame clones only, with some absent. The data hold over 110,000 clones, with roughly 86% observed a single time. The sequencing input was PBMCs. The receptor source for this set is a woman aged 30 to 39 in good health and CMV-seronegative.

Many counts were recorded for this clone. The chain's CDR3 is CASSSDGRTQYF. In DNA form, the CDR3 reads TGTGCCAGCAGTTCAGATGGCCGGACCCAGTACTTC. The chain couples TRBV27 to TRBJ2-5, with D unresolved. From germline, CDR1 is MNHEY and CDR2 SMNVEV (reference sequence). The CDR3 has 12 residues. With 4 bases removed from V and 7 bases from J, the gap between germline ends came to 10 bases.

This chain links TRBV6-1 with TRBJ1-6; D call uncertain. The CDR3 consists of 14 residues. Trimming removed 0 bases from V and 7 bases from J, with 7 bases in between. Germline assignment: CDR1 MNHNS and CDR2 SASEGT. The CDR3 loop is CASSEASSNSPLHF. The CDR3 region has the DNA TGTGCCAGCAGTGAAGCATCTTCGAATTCACCCCTCCACTTT.

This rearrangement joins TRBV19 to TRBJ1-2; D gene unclear. Germline CDR1 is LNHDA and CDR2 is SQIVND (reference sequence). CDR3 length: 14 residues. Trimming took 1 base from V and 1 from J, leaving 7 bases between them. This CDR3 is CASSIGVVNYGYTF. CDR3 DNA: TGTGCCAGTAGTATAGGCGTTGTTAACTATGGCTACACCTTC.

The chain joins TRBV4-1 to TRBJ1-1, with D possibly being TRBD1 (6 bases). V lost 5 bases and J 0 bases, leaving 13 bases between the germline ends. The CDR3 has 15 amino acids. The germline V gene encodes CDR1 MGHRA and CDR2 YSYEKL. This chain's CDR3 is CASSSSDRLNTEAFF. CDR3 nucleotide sequence: TGCGCCAGCAGCTCCTCGGACAGACTGAACACTGAAGCTTTCTTT.

The V and J genes are TRBV5-1 and TRBJ1-2; 10 nucleotides line up with TRBD1. This CDR3 spans 14 amino acids. CDR1 and CDR2 (germline): SGHRS, YFSETQ. Trimming cost V 4 bases and J 2 bases; bases outside gene matches: 2. Here the CDR3 reads CASSVGQGNYGYTF. CDR3 nucleotides: TGCGCCAGCAGCGTGGGACAGGGGAACTATGGCTACACCTTC. Looking up the rest from reference TRBV5-1 and TRBJ1-2 gives the full variable domain: KAGVTQTPRYLIKTRGQQVTLSCSPISGHRSVSWYQQTPGQGLQFLFEYFSETQRNKGNFPGRFSGRQFSNSRSEMNVSTLELGDSALYLCASSVGQGNYGYTFGSGTRLTVV.

J is TRBJ2-5 and V is TRBV7-2; 8 positions agree with TRBD2. Unmatched junction bases numbered 5, after V lost 4 bases and J lost 7 bases. Germline CDR1 SGHTA, CDR2 FQGNSA. CDR3 length: 13 residues. Written as DNA, the CDR3 is TGTGCCAGCAGCTCCGGGACTAGATGGACCCAGTACTTC. As protein: CASSSGTRWTQYF.

The chain joins TRBV15 to TRBJ1-5; 9 bases are a match to TRBD1. Germline CDR1 LNHNV, CDR2 YYDKDF (reference sequence). This CDR3 is built from 15 residues. The V and J ends lost 3 bases and 6 bases, in that order; junction bases with no gene match: 6. This CDR3 is CATSRAGTGIQPQHF. For the CDR3, the DNA is TGTGCCACCAGCAGGGCCGGGACAGGGATTCAGCCCCAGCATTTT.

The chain has TRBV6-6 and TRBJ1-1; D is ambiguous. Trimming took off 6 bases at V and 0 bases at J, with 8 bases between the two ends. CDR1 MNHNY and CDR2 SVGAGI come from the germline V gene (reference sequence). The CDR3 extends over 13 amino acids. In nucleotides, the CDR3 is TGTGCCAGCAGCAAACATGTGAACACTGAAGCTTTCTTT. It encodes CASSKHVNTEAFF.

The chain employs TRBV30 and TRBJ1-5, with TRBD1 identical over 8 bases. With V trimmed by 3 bases and J by 2 bases, 3 bases remained unmatched. The germline V gene has CDR1 GTSNPN and CDR2 SVGIG (reference sequence). This CDR3 is built from 14 residues. CDR3 sequence: CAWSPGQGNQPQHF. For the CDR3, the DNA is TGTGCCTGGAGCCCGGGACAGGGCAATCAGCCCCAGCATTTT.

This sequence joins TRBV5-1 and TRBJ2-1; 12 bases match TRBD1. There are 15 residues in the CDR3. Germline CDR1 and CDR2: SGHRS and YFSETQ. Trimming removed 2 bases from V and 7 bases from J; junction bases left unmatched: 4. CDR3 nucleotide sequence: TGCGCCAGCAGCTTTCGGGGACAGGGGGCGAATGAGCAGTTCTTC. As protein: CASSFRGQGANEQFF. Full variable domain (missing parts from reference TRBV5-1 and TRBJ2-1): KAGVTQTPRYLIKTRGQQVTLSCSPISGHRSVSWYQQTPGQGLQFLFEYFSETQRNKGNFPGRFSGRQFSNSRSEMNVSTLELGDSALYLCASSFRGQGANEQFFGPGTRLTVL.

The V gene is TRBV11-2, the J gene TRBJ1-2; D is undetermined. This CDR3 region has 15 residues. From germline, CDR1 is SGHAT and CDR2 FQNNGV. V shed 5 bases and J shed 4 bases, with 17 bases lying between them. This chain's CDR3 is CASSPRLQSLYGYTF. CDR3 DNA sequence: TGTGCCAGCAGCCCACGGTTACAGAGCCTCTATGGCTACACCTTC.

V usage is TRBV2 and J usage is TRBJ2-1; TRBD1 matches at 8 bases. Trimming took 4 bases from V and 5 from J; bases not matched to a gene: 4. The V gene's germline CDR1 is SNHLY and CDR2 FYNNEI. This CDR3 comprises 14 residues. CDR3 protein: CASSAGQGDNEQFF. The CDR3 nucleotides read TGTGCCAGCAGTGCCGGACAGGGAGACAATGAGCAGTTCTTC.

The V and J genes are TRBV6-1 and TRBJ1-1, with D uncertain. The germline V gene has CDR1 MNHNS and CDR2 SASEGT. The CDR3 is made up of 13 amino acids. Trimming removed 6 bases from V and 1 base from J, with 9 bases in between. The CDR3 coding sequence is TGTGCCAGCAGCATCCGACAGAACACTGAAGCTTTCTTT. Protein product: CASSIRQNTEAFF.

The chain is built from TRBV7-9 and TRBJ2-7; TRBD1 aligns across 9 bases. Looked up from germline, CDR1 is SEHNR and CDR2 is FQNEAQ (reference sequence). The CDR3 consists of 16 residues. Germline trimming cut 3 bases from V and 1 base from J; bases unmatched to any gene: 7. The CDR3 DNA reads as TGTGCCAGCAGCTTGTTTCCGGGACAGGGTTCCTACGAGCAGTACTTC. Translated, it gives CASSLFPGQGSYEQYF.

The gene calls are TRBV4-3 and TRBJ1-1; D gene unclear. V gave up 4 bases and J gave up 7 bases, with 16 bases separating them. In germline, CDR1 is LGHNA, CDR2 YSLEER. The CDR3 has 14 residues. This CDR3 reads CASSRRRENDEAFF. The CDR3 DNA reads as TGCGCCAGCAGCCGCCGACGGGAGAACGATGAAGCTTTCTTT.

The chain employs TRBV7-2 and TRBJ1-2, with D uncertain. Per the germline V gene, CDR1 is SGHTA and CDR2 is FQGNSA. The V end lost 0 bases, the J end lost 1 base, and 12 bases lay between the germline ends. This CDR3 comprises 16 residues. In DNA form, the CDR3 reads TGTGCCAGCAGCTTAGCGGAGGGCCGAGTTAACTATGGCTACACCTTC. This gives the protein CASSLAEGRVNYGYTF.

Points on this clone: Other DNA sequences within the sample encode an identical CDR3. V is TRBV5-1 and J is TRBJ1-3; D remains unclear. CDR3 length: 14 amino acids. V lost 0 bases to trimming and J lost 4 bases, with 8 bases between them. Germline lookup yields CDR1 SGHRS and CDR2 YFSETQ. DNA for the CDR3: TGCGCCAGCAGCTTGGCCGGGTACGGAAACACCATATATTTT. Protein sequence: CASSLAGYGNTIYF. Full variable domain (rest looked up from reference TRBV5-1 and TRBJ1-3): KAGVTQTPRYLIKTRGQQVTLSCSPISGHRSVSWYQQTPGQGLQFLFEYFSETQRNKGNFPGRFSGRQFSNSRSEMNVSTLELGDSALYLCASSLAGYGNTIYFGEGSWLTVV.

The chain combines TRBV2 with TRBJ1-5; a possible D gene is TRBD1 (6 bases). The germline V gene encodes CDR1 SNHLY and CDR2 FYNNEI. Between the trimmed V and J ends, which lost 7 bases and 4 bases, there was a span of 14 bases. The CDR3 is 14 amino acids. The CDR3 loop reads CASMAQGPNQPQHF. As DNA, the CDR3 is TGTGCCAGCATGGCACAGGGACCTAATCAGCCCCAGCATTTT.

This clone has just a few counts. The chain couples TRBV2 to TRBJ2-4; TRBD2 is a possible D gene (6 bases). Looked up from germline, CDR1 is SNHLY and CDR2 is FYNNEI. The CDR3 contains 15 residues. With 4 bases removed from V and 2 bases from J, the gap between germline ends came to 12 bases. In DNA form, the CDR3 reads TGTGCCAGCAGTGCCCCGGGGGTCTCCAAAAACATTCAGTACTTC. It is translated as CASSAPGVSKNIQYF.

The J gene is TRBJ1-2, the V gene TRBV5-1, with D hard to call. Germline assignment: CDR1 SGHRS and CDR2 YFSETQ. The CDR3 spans 12 residues. V was cut by 4 bases and J by 3 bases, with 7 bases left in between. CDR3: CASSPSDYGYTF. DNA of the CDR3: TGCGCCAGCAGCCCCAGCGACTATGGCTACACCTTC.

The V gene is TRBV2, the J gene TRBJ2-1, with a possible D match to TRBD2 (6 bases). This CDR3 is built from 16 residues. Trimming removed 6 bases at V and 1 base at J, with 16 bases between. Looked up from germline, CDR1 is SNHLY and CDR2 is FYNNEI. Here the CDR3 DNA reads TGTGCCAGCAGGGGCAAACGGGACTCATCCTACAATGAGCAGTTCTTC. Translation: CASRGKRDSSYNEQFF.

The rearrangement links TRBV19 to TRBJ1-2; D unresolved. Trimming stripped 6 bases from V and 5 bases from J, with 13 bases between. Germline CDR1 reads LNHDA; CDR2 reads SQIVND (reference sequence). This CDR3 contains 13 residues. The CDR3 reads CASRSAQLYGYTF. CDR3 nucleotides: TGTGCCAGTAGGTCAGCACAGCTTTATGGCTACACCTTC.

CDR3 sequence reads: CASSLGQGSSYEQYF. CDR3 sequence (DNA): TGCGCCAGCAGCTTGGGACAGGGAAGCTCCTACGAGCAGTACTTC. The rearrangement joins TRBV5-1 to TRBJ2-7; the match to TRBD1 covers 7 bases. The CDR3 runs 15 residues. CDR1 and CDR2 (germline): SGHRS, YFSETQ. With V trimmed by 0 bases and J by 0 bases, 3 bases remained unmatched.

V usage is TRBV19 and J usage is TRBJ2-7; D possibly corresponds to TRBD1 (5 bases). Germline V gives CDR1 LNHDA, CDR2 SQIVND (reference sequence). This CDR3 spans 14 amino acids. Trimming took 5 bases from V and 1 from J, leaving 12 bases between them. The chain's CDR3 is CASSEGVQSYEQYF. CDR3 DNA sequence: TGTGCCAGTAGTGAAGGGGTACAATCCTACGAGCAGTACTTC.

The sample holds one count of this clone. This chain joins TRBV19 and TRBJ2-3; 7 nucleotides match TRBD2. Germline V CDR1 and CDR2: LNHDA, SQIVND (reference sequence). This CDR3 has 15 amino acids. V was clipped by 7 bases and J by 0 bases; unmatched bases: 7. The chain's CDR3 is CASKWGRGSTDTQYF. CDR3 nucleotides: TGTGCCAGTAAATGGGGGAGGGGAAGCACAGATACGCAGTATTTT. Together with reference TRBV19 and TRBJ2-3, the CDR3 gives the full variable domain: DGGITQSPKYLFRKEGQNVTLSCEQNLNHDAMYWYRQDPGQGLRLIYYSQIVNDFQKGDIAEGYSVSREKKESFPLTVTSAQKNPTAFYLCASKWGRGSTDTQYFGPGTRLTVL.

The chain carries TRBV6-5 and TRBJ2-1; 8 nucleotides match TRBD2. CDR3 length: 15 amino acids. Germline V CDR1 and CDR2: MNHEY, SVGAGI. With V trimmed by 3 bases and J by 5 bases, 6 bases remained unmatched. The CDR3 spells CASSYSGGINNEQFF. CDR3 coding DNA: TGTGCCAGCAGTTATTCGGGGGGGATAAACAATGAGCAGTTCTTC.

The CDR3 loop is CASSFGSTYEQYF. Written as DNA, the CDR3 is TGTGCCAGCAGTTTTGGCAGTACCTACGAGCAGTACTTC. This chain joins TRBV27 and TRBJ2-7; no clear D. Trimming took off 3 bases at V and 2 bases at J, with 8 bases between the two ends. The CDR3 contains 13 residues. Germline V gene sequence: CDR1 MNHEY, CDR2 SMNVEV (reference sequence).

This chain uses TRBV7-8 with TRBJ2-1; TRBD2 aligns across 16 bases. The CDR3 totals 18 residues. The germline CDR1 and CDR2 sequences are SGHVS and FQNEAQ. Germline trimming cut 1 base from V and 7 bases from J; bases unmatched to any gene: 7. In DNA form, the CDR3 reads TGTGCCAGCAGCTTAGTTTCCGGGACTAGCGGGAGGGGGAATGAGCAGTTCTTC. Encoded protein: CASSLVSGTSGRGNEQFF.

This CDR3 is CASRPRGGKPGELFF. For the CDR3, the DNA is TGTGCCAGCAGACCGAGGGGGGGTAAGCCCGGGGAGCTGTTTTTT. This chain joins TRBV2 and TRBJ2-2, with D perhaps TRBD2 (7 bases). CDR1 is SNHLY and CDR2 is FYNNEI in the germline V gene. With 6 bases removed from V and 6 bases from J, the gap between germline ends came to 17 bases. The CDR3 extends over 15 amino acids.

This clone has a handful of counts. The DNA of the CDR3 is TGCGCCAGCAGCCAAGGAGAGGGGAGGTATGGCTACACCTTC. Its translation: CASSQGEGRYGYTF. The rearrangement uses TRBV4-1 and TRBJ1-2; tentatively, D is TRBD1 (5 bases). The V gene's germline CDR1 is MGHRA and CDR2 YSYEKL. The CDR3 totals 14 residues. Trimming removed 1 base at V and 5 bases at J, with 11 bases between.

The chain has TRBV28 and TRBJ1-4; 7 bases are shared with TRBD1. Trimming at V came to 4 bases and at J to 7 bases, leaving 9 bases not matched to a gene. CDR1 is MDHEN and CDR2 is SYDVKM in the germline V gene. The CDR3 runs 15 residues. The CDR3 is CASSSSGQEGEKLFF. For the CDR3, the DNA is TGTGCCAGCAGTTCAAGCGGACAGGAGGGTGAAAAACTGTTTTTT.

The chain has TRBV19 and TRBJ2-7; 8 bases are a match to TRBD1. V lost 6 bases and J lost 3; bases outside the gene matches: 4. The germline gives CDR1 LNHDA, CDR2 SQIVND (reference sequence). The CDR3 totals 13 residues. Written as DNA, the CDR3 is TGTGCCAGTAGAGGACAGGGAGGCTACGAGCAGTACTTC. This translates into CASRGQGGYEQYF.